This is a list of T cell receptor beta chains from one sample in a study of human T cells and chemical hapten exposure. TCRdb ran MiXCR on the RACE reads and lists one entry per CDR3 protein. The sample yields about 90,000 distinct CDR3 sequences, roughly 11% seen once. The material sequenced was whole blood, taken in connection with sensitization to the hapten diphenylcyclopropenone (DPC). These receptors all come from a woman in her 30s with alopecia areata. Some clones in this sample may be carry-over from other donors' samples. Each CDR3 is given with its conserved first and last residue. Fields, in order: V gene, D gene, clone size, J gene, CDR3 DNA, CDR3 protein. D genes are given only for firm matches. Clone size appears in some rows only: once, few, many, or a class for an expanded clone.

TRBV20-1	TRBD2	.	TRBJ2-7	TGCAGTGCTCCTCTGACTAGCGGGAACTACGAGCAGTACTTC	CSAPLTSGNYEQYF
TRBV9	TRBD2	.	TRBJ2-3	TGTGCCAGCAGCGTTAGCGGGACGAGGGGGGATACGCAGTATTTT	CASSVSGTRGDTQYF
TRBV29-1	.	many	TRBJ2-1	TGCAGCGTCCAAGGGGTTCTCTTAGGCAATGAGCAGTTCTTC	CSVQGVLLGNEQFF
TRBV28	.	.	TRBJ1-5	TGTGCCAGCAGTTATCCTAACGGCCGACCCCAGCATTTT	CASSYPNGRPQHF
TRBV5-1	.	many	TRBJ2-5	TGCGCCAGCAGGATGGGACTGCAAGAGACCCAGTACTTC	CASRMGLQETQYF
TRBV30	.	.	TRBJ2-3	TGTGCCTGGAGACCGTGGGACGGCCTCACAGATACGCAGTATTTT	CAWRPWDGLTDTQYF
TRBV6-2/TRBV6-3	TRBD2	many	TRBJ2-1	TGTGCCACGTGGGCTAGCGGTAGACAGTTCTTC	CATWASGRQFF
TRBV2	.	few	TRBJ1-5	TGTGCCAGCACCCGAGGGTCAGGGGAGGCTCAGCCCCAGCATTTT	CASTRGSGEAQPQHF
TRBV15	.	many	TRBJ2-7	TGTGCCACCAGCTGGACACTTACCTACGAGCAGTACTTC	CATSWTLTYEQYF
TRBV5-8	.	.	TRBJ2-3	TGTGCCAGCAGCTTGCGGGGGGCAGGGATCAGCGATACGCAGTATTTT	CASSLRGAGISDTQYF
TRBV28	.	many	TRBJ2-6	TGTGCCAGCAGTTTGGGGGGACTCTCTGGGGCCAACGTCCTGACTTTC	CASSLGGLSGANVLTF
TRBV5-4	TRBD1	many	TRBJ2-5	TGTGCCAGCAGCCTCACAGGGGGCAAAGAGACCCAGTACTTC	CASSLTGGKETQYF
TRBV6-6	.	many	TRBJ2-7	TGTGCCAGCAGCACCCTGGCCGGGAGCTCCTACGAGCAGTACTTC	CASSTLAGSSYEQYF
TRBV7-2	.	.	TRBJ2-7	TGTGCCAGCAGCTTAGCCCGGGGTGGGGTCTACGAGCAGTACTTC	CASSLARGGVYEQYF
TRBV20-1	TRBD2	many	TRBJ2-7	TGCAGTGCCTCGACTAGTAGGGGACTAGCCTACGAGCAGTACTTC	CSASTSRGLAYEQYF
TRBV7-9	.	few	TRBJ2-6	TGTGCCAGCAGAGTAGGCGGCCTGACTGCCAACGTCCTGACTTTC	CASRVGGLTANVLTF
TRBV29-1	.	few	TRBJ1-2	TGCAGCGGGGGGGACTCCTATGGCTACACCTTC	CSGGDSYGYTF
TRBV11-2	.	few	TRBJ2-5	TGTGCCAGCAGCTCCGAGGGTTCGGGGCTCCAAGAGACCCAGTACTTC	CASSSEGSGLQETQYF
TRBV11-2	.	many	TRBJ2-5	TGTGCCAGCAGCTTTATGTCAGAACGGGAGACCCAGTACTTC	CASSFMSERETQYF
TRBV7-8	.	many	TRBJ2-3	TGTGCCAGCAGGTGGGTCGCCGGGGGCCAATACCTGAGCACAGATACGCAGTATTTT	CASRWVAGGQYLSTDTQYF
TRBV29-1	TRBD1	.	TRBJ1-1	TGCAGCGTTAAACAGGGGAACGGTGTAGCTTTCTTT	CSVKQGNGVAFF
TRBV7-9	TRBD1	few	TRBJ1-1	TGTGCCAGCACACGAACAGGGGGCAGCACTGAAGCTTTCTTT	CASTRTGGSTEAFF
TRBV2	.	few	TRBJ2-2	TGTGCCAGCAGCACCTACACCGGGGAGCTGTTTTTT	CASSTYTGELFF
TRBV7-2	.	many	TRBJ2-3	TGTGCCAGCAGCCGTGACAGGCCAGATACGCAGTATTTT	CASSRDRPDTQYF
TRBV6-2/TRBV6-3	TRBD2	many	TRBJ2-1	TGTGCCAGCAGACTAGCGGGGGGCTACAATGAGCAGTTCTTC	CASRLAGGYNEQFF
TRBV3-1	.	.	TRBJ2-1	TGTGCCAGCAGCCGCCCGGCTCCCAATGAGCAGTTCTTC	CASSRPAPNEQFF
TRBV12-3/TRBV12-4	TRBD1	.	TRBJ2-7	TGTGCCAGCACCTCCCAGGGGGACTACGAGCAGTACTTC	CASTSQGDYEQYF
TRBV5-1	TRBD1	many	TRBJ1-2	TGCGCCAACAGCTTCAATGGACAGGGGGCCTATGGCTACACCTTC	CANSFNGQGAYGYTF
TRBV5-1	.	.	TRBJ1-5	TGCGCCAGCAGCTTGGAGCCAGATAGCAATCAGCCCCAGCATTTT	CASSLEPDSNQPQHF
TRBV18	.	few	TRBJ1-6	TGTGCCAGCTCACCCGGCTACAGCATCAATTCACCCCTCCACTTT	CASSPGYSINSPLHF
TRBV6-5	.	many	TRBJ2-3	TGTGCCAGCAGTTACCTCCAGGACACAGATACGCAGTATTTT	CASSYLQDTDTQYF
TRBV6-1	.	few	TRBJ2-7	TGTGCCAGCAGTGGGGGCCAATACGAGCAGTACTTC	CASSGGQYEQYF
TRBV11-2	.	many	TRBJ1-6	TGTGCCAGCAGCACGGACCCGGCCTCACCCCTCCACTTT	CASSTDPASPLHF
TRBV7-2	.	few	TRBJ2-1	TGTGCCAGCAGCTTCTCGGGTATCGGTTCGATGGGTGAGCAGTTCTTC	CASSFSGIGSMGEQFF
TRBV28	.	few	TRBJ1-2	TGTGCCAGCAGTTTACGGTTCCCAAATGGCTACACCTTC	CASSLRFPNGYTF
TRBV5-6	.	.	TRBJ1-1	TGTGCCAGCAGCTACTACTCTGAAGCTTTCTTT	CASSYYSEAFF
TRBV10-1	.	many	TRBJ1-6	TGCGCCAGCAGTGAGCCGGCCATGAATTCACCCCTCCACTTT	CASSEPAMNSPLHF
TRBV19	.	.	TRBJ1-1	TGTGCCAGTAGTATTGAGGGAGACACTGAAGCTTTCTTT	CASSIEGDTEAFF
TRBV13	.	many	TRBJ1-3	TGTGCCAGCAGCTTGAAGCCGGCCTTCGGGGGGCCTGGAAACACCATATATTTT	CASSLKPAFGGPGNTIYF
TRBV7-6	TRBD2	.	TRBJ2-1	TGTGCCAGCAGCCTATTTAGCGGGGACTACAATGAGCAGTTCTTC	CASSLFSGDYNEQFF
TRBV4-3	TRBD2	many	TRBJ2-1	TGCGCCAGCAGCCAGCCTAGCGGGGGCCTCAATGAGCAGTTCTTC	CASSQPSGGLNEQFF
TRBV2	.	few	TRBJ2-7	TGTGCCAGCAGCCGAGGGGGGACTACCTTGGGGCAGTACTTC	CASSRGGTTLGQYF
TRBV7-2	.	.	TRBJ2-7	TGTGCCAGCAGCTTACGACAGTCCTACGAGCAGTACTTC	CASSLRQSYEQYF
TRBV27	TRBD1	many	TRBJ1-6	TGTGCCAGCAGACAACGACAGGGGGCAGGATCACCCCTCCACTTT	CASRQRQGAGSPLHF
TRBV18	.	.	TRBJ2-3	TGTGCCAGCTCACCTCCGGGACTGAGCCCCTGGGATACGCAGTATTTT	CASSPPGLSPWDTQYF
TRBV11-3	.	.	TRBJ1-4	TGTGCCAGCAGCTACCTTCAAGGACAGAATGAAAAACTGTTTTTT	CASSYLQGQNEKLFF